This T cell receptor beta chain appears in the sequencing data of a study of shared clonotypes between healthy human individuals. Whole-study context: Every donor yielded three CD4 naive, three CD4 memory, two CD8 naive and one CD8 memory plate.

Once extracted for a subset, genomic DNA was divided evenly among several immunoSEQ plates. Clones were read by immunoSEQ multiplex PCR, and TCRdb kept only the in-frame ones, dropping some. The table includes about 2 million clones, about 95% detected once. Notes on the study in general: Naive CD4 clonotype sharing across a few donors was about 5%.

V dropped 0 bases and J dropped 6 bases, with 10 bases sitting between them. This CDR3 contains 13 residues. The V gene's germline CDR1 is SGDLS and CDR2 YYNGEE. Naive CD8 cells comprised CD45RO-negative, CCR7-positively selected cells, excluding terminally differentiated effector memory CD45RA+ cells. Turning to this clone: What it binds is not known.

The source is a man in his late teens or twenties in good health. The rearrangement joins TRBV9 to TRBJ2-7; D may be TRBD2 (7 bases). The material sequenced was naive CD8+ T cells sorted from blood. CDR3 in DNA: TGTGCCAGCAGCGTAGGGGCGGGGGCCGAGCAGTACTTC. This translates into CASSVGAGAEQYF.